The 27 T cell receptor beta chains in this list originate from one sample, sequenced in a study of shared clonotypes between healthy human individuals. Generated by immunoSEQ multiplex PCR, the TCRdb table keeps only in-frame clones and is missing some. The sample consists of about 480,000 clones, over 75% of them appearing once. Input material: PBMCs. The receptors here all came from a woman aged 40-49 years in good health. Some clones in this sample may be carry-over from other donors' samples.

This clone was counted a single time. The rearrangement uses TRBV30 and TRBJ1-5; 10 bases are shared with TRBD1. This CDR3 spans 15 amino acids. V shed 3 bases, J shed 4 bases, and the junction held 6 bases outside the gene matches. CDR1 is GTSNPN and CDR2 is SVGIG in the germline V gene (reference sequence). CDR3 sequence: CAWRSTGGLNQPQHF. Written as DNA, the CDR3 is TGTGCCTGGAGATCGACAGGGGGCTTAAATCAGCCCCAGCATTTT.

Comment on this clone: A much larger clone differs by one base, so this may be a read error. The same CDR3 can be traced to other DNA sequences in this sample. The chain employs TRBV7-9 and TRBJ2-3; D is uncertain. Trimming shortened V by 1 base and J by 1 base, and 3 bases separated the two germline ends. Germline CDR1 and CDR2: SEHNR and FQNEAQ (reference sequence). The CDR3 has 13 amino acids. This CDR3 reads CASSLGGTDTQYF. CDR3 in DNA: TGTGCCAGCAGCTTAGGGGGCACAGATACGCAGTATTTT.

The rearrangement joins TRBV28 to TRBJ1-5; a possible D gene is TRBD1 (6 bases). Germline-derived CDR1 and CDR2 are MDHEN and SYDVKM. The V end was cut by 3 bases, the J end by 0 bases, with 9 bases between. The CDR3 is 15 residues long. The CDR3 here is CASSLQGNSNQPQHF. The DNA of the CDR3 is TGTGCCAGCAGTTTGCAGGGGAATAGCAATCAGCCCCAGCATTTT.

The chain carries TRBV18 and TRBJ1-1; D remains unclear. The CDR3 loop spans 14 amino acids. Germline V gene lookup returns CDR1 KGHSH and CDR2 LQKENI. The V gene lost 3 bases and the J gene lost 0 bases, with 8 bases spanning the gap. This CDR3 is CASSPRAVNTEAFF. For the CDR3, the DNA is TGTGCCAGCTCACCTCGCGCGGTGAACACTGAAGCTTTCTTT. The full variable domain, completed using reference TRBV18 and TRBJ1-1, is NAGVMQNPRHLVRRRGQEARLRCSPMKGHSHVYWYRQLPEEGLKFMVYLQKENIIDESGMPKERFSAEFPKEGPSILRIQQVVRGDSAAYFCASSPRAVNTEAFFGQGTRLTVV.

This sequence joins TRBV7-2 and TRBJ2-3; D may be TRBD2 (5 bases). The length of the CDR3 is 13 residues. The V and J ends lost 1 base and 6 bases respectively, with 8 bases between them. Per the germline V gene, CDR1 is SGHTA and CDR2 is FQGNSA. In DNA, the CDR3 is TGTGCCAGCAGCTTAGAGAGGGAGGATACGCAGTATTTT. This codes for CASSLEREDTQYF.

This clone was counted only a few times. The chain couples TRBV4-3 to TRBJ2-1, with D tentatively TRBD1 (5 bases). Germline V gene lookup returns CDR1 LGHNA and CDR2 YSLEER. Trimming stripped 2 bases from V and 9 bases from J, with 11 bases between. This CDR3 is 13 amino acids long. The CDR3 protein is CASSQSFQGEQFF. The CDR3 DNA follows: TGCGCCAGCAGCCAATCCTTCCAGGGTGAGCAGTTCTTC.

The CDR3 region is CASSFGGTGELFF. The CDR3 DNA is TGTGCCAGCAGCTTTGGGGGAACCGGGGAGCTGTTTTTT. The gene calls are TRBV11-2 and TRBJ2-2, with D tentatively TRBD1 or TRBD2 (5 bases each). Trimming shortened V by 3 bases and J by 5 bases, and 7 bases separated the two germline ends. Germline V gene lookup returns CDR1 SGHAT and CDR2 FQNNGV. This CDR3 spans 13 amino acids.

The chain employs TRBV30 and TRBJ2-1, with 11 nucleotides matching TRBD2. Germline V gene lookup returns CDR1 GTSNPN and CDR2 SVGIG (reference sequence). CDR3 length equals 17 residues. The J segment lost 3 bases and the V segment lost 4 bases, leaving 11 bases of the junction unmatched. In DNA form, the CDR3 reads TGTGCCTGGACCCTCTCCCGACTAGCGGGACACTACAATGAGCAGTTCTTC. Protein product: CAWTLSRLAGHYNEQFF. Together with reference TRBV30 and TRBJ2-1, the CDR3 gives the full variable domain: SQTIHQWPATLVQPVGSPLSLECTVEGTSNPNLYWYRQAAGRGLQLLFYSVGIGQISSEVPQNLSASRPQDRQFILSSKKLLLSDSGFYLCAWTLSRLAGHYNEQFFGPGTRLTVL.

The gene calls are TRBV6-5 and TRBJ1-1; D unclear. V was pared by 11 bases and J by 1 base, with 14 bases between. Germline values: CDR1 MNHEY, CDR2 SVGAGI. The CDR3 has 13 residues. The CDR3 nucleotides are TGTGCCCACGCGCGGGCGGGGAACACTGAAGCTTTCTTT. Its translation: CAHARAGNTEAFF.

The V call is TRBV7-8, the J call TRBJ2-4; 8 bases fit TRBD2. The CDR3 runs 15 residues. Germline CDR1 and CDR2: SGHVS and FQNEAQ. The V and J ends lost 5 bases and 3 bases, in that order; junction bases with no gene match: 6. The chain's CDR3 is CASSPSGGVKNIQYF. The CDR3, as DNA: TGTGCCAGCAGCCCCTCGGGGGGGGTCAAAAACATTCAGTACTTC.

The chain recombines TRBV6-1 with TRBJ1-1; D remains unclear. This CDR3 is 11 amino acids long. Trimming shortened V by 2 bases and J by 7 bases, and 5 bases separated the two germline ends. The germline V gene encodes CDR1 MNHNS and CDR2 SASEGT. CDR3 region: CASSEWSEAFF. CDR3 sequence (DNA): TGTGCCAGCAGTGAATGGAGTGAAGCTTTCTTT.

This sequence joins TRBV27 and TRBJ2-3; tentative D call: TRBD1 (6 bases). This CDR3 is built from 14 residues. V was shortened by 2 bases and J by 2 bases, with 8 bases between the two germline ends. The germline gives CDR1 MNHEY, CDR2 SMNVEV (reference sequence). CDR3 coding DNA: TGTGCCAGCAGTTTAAGGACAGCCACAGATACGCAGTATTTT. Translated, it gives CASSLRTATDTQYF.

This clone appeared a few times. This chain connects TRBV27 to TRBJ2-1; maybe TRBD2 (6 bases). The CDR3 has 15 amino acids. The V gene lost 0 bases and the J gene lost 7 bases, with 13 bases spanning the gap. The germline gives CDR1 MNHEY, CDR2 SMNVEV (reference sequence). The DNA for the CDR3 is TGTGCCAGCAGTTTATCGTATTCCGGGGGTAATGAGCAGTTCTTC. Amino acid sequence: CASSLSYSGGNEQFF.

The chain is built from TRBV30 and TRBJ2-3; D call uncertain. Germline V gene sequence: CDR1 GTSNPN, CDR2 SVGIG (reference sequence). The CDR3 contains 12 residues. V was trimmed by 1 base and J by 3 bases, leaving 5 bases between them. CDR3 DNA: TGTGCCTGGAGTGACGGGACAGATACGCAGTATTTT. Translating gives CAWSDGTDTQYF.

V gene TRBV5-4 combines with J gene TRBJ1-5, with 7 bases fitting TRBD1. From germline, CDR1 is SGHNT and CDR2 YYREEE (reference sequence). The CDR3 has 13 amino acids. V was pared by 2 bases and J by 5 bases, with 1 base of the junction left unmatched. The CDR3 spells CASSFDRDQPQHF. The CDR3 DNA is TGTGCCAGCAGCTTTGACAGGGATCAGCCCCAGCATTTT. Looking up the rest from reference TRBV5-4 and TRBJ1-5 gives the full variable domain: ETGVTQSPTHLIKTRGQQVTLRCSSQSGHNTVSWYQQALGQGPQFIFQYYREEENGRGNFPPRFSGLQFPNYSSELNVNALELDDSALYLCASSFDRDQPQHFGDGTRLSIL.

Written as DNA, the CDR3 is TGCGCCAGCAGCCCTATGGGAGGGTCCTACGAGCAGTACTTC. This codes for CASSPMGGSYEQYF. This chain joins TRBV4-3 and TRBJ2-5; 7 nucleotides agree with TRBD2. The DNA end lines up better with TRBJ2-7; the J call may be wrong. This CDR3 spans 14 amino acids. In germline, CDR1 is LGHNA, CDR2 YSLEER.

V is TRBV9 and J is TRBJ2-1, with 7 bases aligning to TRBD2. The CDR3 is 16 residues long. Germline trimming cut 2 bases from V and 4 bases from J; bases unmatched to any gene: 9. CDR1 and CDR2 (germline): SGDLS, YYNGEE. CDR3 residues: CASSVLAEQLYNEQFF. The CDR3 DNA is TGTGCCAGCAGCGTTCTAGCGGAGCAGCTTTACAATGAGCAGTTCTTC.

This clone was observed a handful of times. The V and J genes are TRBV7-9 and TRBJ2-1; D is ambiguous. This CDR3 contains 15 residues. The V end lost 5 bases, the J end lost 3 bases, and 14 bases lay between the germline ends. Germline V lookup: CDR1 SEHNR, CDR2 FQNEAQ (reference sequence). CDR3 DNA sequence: TGTGCCAGCAGCCCGCTCGGACCCCTCTACAATGAGCAGTTCTTC. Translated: CASSPLGPLYNEQFF.

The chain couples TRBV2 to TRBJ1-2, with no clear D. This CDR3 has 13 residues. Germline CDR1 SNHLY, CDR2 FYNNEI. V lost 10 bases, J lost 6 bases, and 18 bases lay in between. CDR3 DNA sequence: TGTGCCACCCAAGGAGGAGTTTATGATGGCTACACCTTC. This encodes CATQGGVYDGYTF. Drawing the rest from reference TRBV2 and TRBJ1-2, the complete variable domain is EPEVTQTPSHQVTQMGQEVILRCVPISNHLYFYWYRQILGQKVEFLVSFYNNEISEKSEIFDDQFSVERPDGSNFTLKIRSTKLEDSAMYFCATQGGVYDGYTFGSGTRLTVV.

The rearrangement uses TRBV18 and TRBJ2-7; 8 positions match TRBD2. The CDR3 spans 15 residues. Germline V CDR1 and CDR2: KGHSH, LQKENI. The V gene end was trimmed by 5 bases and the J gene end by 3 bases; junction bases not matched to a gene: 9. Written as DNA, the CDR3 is TGTGCCAGCTCAAAAAAGGGACTAGAGGGCTACGAGCAGTACTTC. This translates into CASSKKGLEGYEQYF.

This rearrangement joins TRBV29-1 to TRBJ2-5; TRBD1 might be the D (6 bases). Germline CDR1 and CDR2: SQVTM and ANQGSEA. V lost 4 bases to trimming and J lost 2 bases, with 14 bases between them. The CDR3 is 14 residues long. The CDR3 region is CSVVAGAVQETQYF. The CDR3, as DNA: TGCAGCGTTGTAGCAGGGGCGGTACAAGAGACCCAGTACTTC.

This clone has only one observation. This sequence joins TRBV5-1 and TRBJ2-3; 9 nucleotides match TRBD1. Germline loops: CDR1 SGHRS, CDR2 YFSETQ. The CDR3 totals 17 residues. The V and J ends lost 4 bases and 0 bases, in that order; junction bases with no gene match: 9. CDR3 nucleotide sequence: TGCGCCAGCAGCCCGGATGGACAGGGGCCCAGCACAGATACGCAGTATTTT. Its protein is CASSPDGQGPSTDTQYF.

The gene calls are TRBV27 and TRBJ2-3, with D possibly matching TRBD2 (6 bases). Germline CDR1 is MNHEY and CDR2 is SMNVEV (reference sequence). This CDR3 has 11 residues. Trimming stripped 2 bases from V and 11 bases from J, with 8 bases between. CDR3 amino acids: CASSLGGRQYF. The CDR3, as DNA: TGTGCCAGCAGTTTAGGGGGGAGGCAGTATTTT.

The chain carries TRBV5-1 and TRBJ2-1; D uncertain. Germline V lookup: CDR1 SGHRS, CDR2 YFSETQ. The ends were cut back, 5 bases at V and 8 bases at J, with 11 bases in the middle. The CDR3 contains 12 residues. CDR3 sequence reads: CASSFGLHEQFF. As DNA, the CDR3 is TGCGCCAGCAGTTTTGGCCTGCATGAGCAGTTCTTC.

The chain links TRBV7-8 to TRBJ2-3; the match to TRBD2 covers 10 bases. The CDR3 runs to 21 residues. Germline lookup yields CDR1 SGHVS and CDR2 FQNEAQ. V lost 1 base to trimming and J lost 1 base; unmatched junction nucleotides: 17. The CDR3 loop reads CASSLVGDLAGALIGTDTQYF. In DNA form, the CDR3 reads TGTGCCAGCAGCTTAGTAGGGGACCTAGCGGGAGCGTTGATTGGCACAGATACGCAGTATTTT. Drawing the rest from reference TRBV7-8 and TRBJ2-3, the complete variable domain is GAGVSQSPRYKVAKRGQDVALRCDPISGHVSLFWYQQALGQGPEFLTYFQNEAQLDKSGLPSDRFFAERPEGSVSTLKIQRTQQEDSAVYLCASSLVGDLAGALIGTDTQYFGPGTRLTVL.

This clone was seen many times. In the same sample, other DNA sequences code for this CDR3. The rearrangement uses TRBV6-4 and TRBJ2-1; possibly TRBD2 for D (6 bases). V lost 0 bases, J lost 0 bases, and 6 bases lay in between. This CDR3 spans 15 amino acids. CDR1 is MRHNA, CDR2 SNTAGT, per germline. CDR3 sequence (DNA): TGTGCCAGCAGTGACTCAGCGGGCTCCTACAATGAGCAGTTCTTC. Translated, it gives CASSDSAGSYNEQFF.

CDR3: CASSRRTAHDYGYTF. The CDR3 DNA sequence: TGTGCCAGCAGCCGCCGGACAGCCCATGATTATGGCTACACCTTC. The chain recombines TRBV7-2 with TRBJ1-2, with a possible D match to TRBD1 (6 bases). Trimming took off 5 bases at V and 5 bases at J, with 18 bases between the two ends. The length of the CDR3 is 15 residues. From germline, CDR1 is SGHTA and CDR2 FQGNSA.